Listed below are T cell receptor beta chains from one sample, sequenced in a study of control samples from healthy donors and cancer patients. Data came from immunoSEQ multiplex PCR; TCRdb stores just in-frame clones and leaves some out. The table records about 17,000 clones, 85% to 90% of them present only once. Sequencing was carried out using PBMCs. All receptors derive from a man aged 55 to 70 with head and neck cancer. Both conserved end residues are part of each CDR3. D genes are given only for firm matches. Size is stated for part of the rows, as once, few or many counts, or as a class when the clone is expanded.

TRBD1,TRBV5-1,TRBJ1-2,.,CASSPLDRVKGYTF,TGCGCCAGCAGCCCCCTGGACAGGGTAAAGGGCTACACCTTC
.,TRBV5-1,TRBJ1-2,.,CASTLTGSNYGYTF,TGCGCCAGCACCCTGACAGGATCTAACTATGGCTACACCTTC
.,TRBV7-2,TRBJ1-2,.,CASSLRPLYGYTF,TGTGCCAGCAGCCTCAGGCCATTGTATGGCTACACCTTC
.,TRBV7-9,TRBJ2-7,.,CASSLSFSYEQYF,TGTGCCAGCAGCTTAAGCTTCTCCTACGAGCAGTACTTC
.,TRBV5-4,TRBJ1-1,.,CAVTGSGGQGYMNTEAFF,TGTGCCGTCACGGGGAGTGGAGGGCAGGGGTATATGAACACTGAAGCTTTCTTT
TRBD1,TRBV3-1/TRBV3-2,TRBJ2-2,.,CASSQAGTGADGELFF,TGTGCCAGCAGCCAGGCCGGGACAGGGGCGGACGGGGAGCTGTTTTTT
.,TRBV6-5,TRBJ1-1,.,CASSYGGGVMNTEAFF,TGTGCCAGCAGTTACGGAGGGGGTGTCATGAACACTGAAGCTTTCTTT
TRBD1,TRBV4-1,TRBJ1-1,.,CASSQEDRADTEAFF,TGCGCCAGCAGCCAGGAGGACAGGGCTGACACTGAAGCTTTCTTT
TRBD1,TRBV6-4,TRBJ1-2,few,CASSTLTGGLGGYTF,TGTGCCAGCAGTACACTGACAGGGGGCCTGGGTGGCTACACCTTC
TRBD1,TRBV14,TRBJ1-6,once,CASSQILGGGNSPLHF,TGTGCCAGCAGCCAGATCCTAGGGGGCGGAAATTCACCCCTCCACTTT
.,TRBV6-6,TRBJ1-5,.,CASMLQGSNQPQHF,TGTGCCAGCATGCTACAGGGAAGCAATCAGCCCCAGCATTTT
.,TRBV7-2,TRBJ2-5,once,CASSLVVGTPRGTQYF,TGTGCCAGCAGCTTAGTGGTCGGCACCCCTCGCGGGACCCAGTACTTC
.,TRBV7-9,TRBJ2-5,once,CASSLQETQYF,TGTGCCAGCAGCCTCCAAGAGACCCAGTACTTC
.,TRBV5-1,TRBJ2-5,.,CASSLASGGGETQYF,TGCGCCAGCAGCTTGGCATCTGGGGGTGGGGAGACCCAGTACTTC
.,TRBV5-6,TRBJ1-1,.,CASSLYQGRTEAFF,TGTGCCAGCAGCTTATATCAGGGACGAACTGAAGCTTTCTTT
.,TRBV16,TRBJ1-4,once,CASSQSELFNEKLFF,TGTGCCAGCAGCCAATCGGAGCTCTTTAATGAAAAACTGTTTTTT
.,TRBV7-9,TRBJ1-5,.,CASSLSQPSNQPQHF,TGTGCCAGCAGCTTAAGTCAGCCCAGCAATCAGCCCCAGCATTTT
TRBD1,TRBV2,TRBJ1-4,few,CASSGQGSTNEKLFF,TGTGCCAGCAGTGGACAGGGATCTACTAATGAAAAACTGTTTTTT
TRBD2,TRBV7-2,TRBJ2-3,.,CASSLAGTSGGGDTQYF,TGTGCCAGCAGCCTCGCCGGGACTAGCGGGGGGGGAGATACGCAGTATTTT
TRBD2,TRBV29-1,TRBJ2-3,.,CSVTRTSGGRDTQYF,TGCAGCGTTACACGGACTAGCGGGGGGAGGGATACGCAGTATTTT
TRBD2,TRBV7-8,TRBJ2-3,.,CASSPREVSDTQYF,TGTGCCAGCAGCCCCCGGGAGGTTTCGGATACGCAGTATTTT